This entry describes one TCR beta chain. The record originates from a study of T cell responses to AZD1222 COVID-19 vaccine. The table came from immunoSEQ multiplex PCR; TCRdb's copy has only in-frame clones and leaves some out. The table records about 85,000 clones, 80% to 90% of them present only once. The origin of this receptor is an adult in good health. The input for sequencing was peripheral blood, taken on day 0 of AZD1222 vaccination.

Here the CDR3 reads CASSLVSGTSGVSYEQYF. The CDR3, as DNA: TGTGCCAGCAGCTTAGTGTCTGGGACTAGCGGGGTCTCCTACGAGCAGTACTTC. The chain couples TRBV11-2 to TRBJ2-7; 13 positions agree with TRBD2. With V trimmed by 1 base and J by 0 bases, 6 bases remained unmatched. This CDR3 has 18 amino acids. Germline CDR1 reads SGHAT; CDR2 reads FQNNGV.